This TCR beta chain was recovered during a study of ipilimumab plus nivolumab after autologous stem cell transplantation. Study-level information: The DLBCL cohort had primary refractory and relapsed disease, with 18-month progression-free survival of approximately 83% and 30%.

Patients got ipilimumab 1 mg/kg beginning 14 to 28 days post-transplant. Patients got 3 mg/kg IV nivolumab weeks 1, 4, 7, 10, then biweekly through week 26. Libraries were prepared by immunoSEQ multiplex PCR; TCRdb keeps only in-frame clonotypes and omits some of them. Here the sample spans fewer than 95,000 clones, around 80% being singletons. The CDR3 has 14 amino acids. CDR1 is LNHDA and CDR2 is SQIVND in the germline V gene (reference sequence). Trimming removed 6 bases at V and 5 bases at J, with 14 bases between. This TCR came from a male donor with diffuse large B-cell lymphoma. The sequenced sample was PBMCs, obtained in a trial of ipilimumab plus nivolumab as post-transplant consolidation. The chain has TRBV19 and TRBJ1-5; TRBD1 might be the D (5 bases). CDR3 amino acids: CASRGGQEYQPQHF. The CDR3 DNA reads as TGTGCCAGTAGGGGGGGTCAGGAGTATCAGCCCCAGCATTTT. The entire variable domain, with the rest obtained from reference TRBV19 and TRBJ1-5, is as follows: DGGITQSPKYLFRKEGQNVTLSCEQNLNHDAMYWYRQDPGQGLRLIYYSQIVNDFQKGDIAEGYSVSREKKESFPLTVTSAQKNPTAFYLCASRGGQEYQPQHFGDGTRLSIL.